The 13 T cell receptor beta chains in this list originate from one sample, sequenced in a study of T cells and copy number aberrations in small-cell lung cancer. The repertoire was sequenced with immunoSEQ multiplex PCR; TCRdb's copy has only in-frame clones and lacks some. The data contain approximately 2,500 clones, roughly 80% of them seen just once; the ten biggest clones take up about 9.6%. Sequences were obtained from normal tissue next to the tumor. The receptors derive from a man aged 55 to 70 with small cell lung cancer.

The chain joins TRBV9 to TRBJ1-2, with a possible D match to TRBD1 (6 bases). V shed 0 bases and J shed 7 bases, with 10 bases lying between them. CDR1 is SGDLS and CDR2 is YYNGEE in the germline V gene. The CDR3 has 13 residues. For the CDR3, the DNA is TGTGCCAGCAGCGTAGGACAGGCGTCTGGCTACACCTTC. Amino acids: CASSVGQASGYTF.

The chain carries TRBV27 and TRBJ1-2; tentative D call: TRBD1 (6 bases). The CDR3 contains 15 residues. Germline V CDR1 and CDR2: MNHEY, SMNVEV (reference sequence). V was shortened by 8 bases and J by 4 bases, with 20 bases between the two germline ends. The CDR3 spells CASRNSGGGGYGYTF. The CDR3, as DNA: TGTGCCAGCCGAAACTCGGGGGGAGGGGGCTATGGCTACACCTTC.

The chain is built from TRBV16 and TRBJ1-1; tentative D call: TRBD1 (5 bases). This CDR3 comprises 16 residues. Germline V gene lookup returns CDR1 KGHSY and CDR2 FQNENV. V gave up 4 bases and J gave up 4 bases, with 19 bases separating them. CDR3 sequence (DNA): TGTGCCAGCAGCCCCTACCTTGTAGGGGTGAGCACTGAAGCTTTCTTT. The encoded protein is CASSPYLVGVSTEAFF.

The gene calls are TRBV2 and TRBJ2-3; D remains unclear. Germline V gene sequence: CDR1 SNHLY, CDR2 FYNNEI. CDR3 length: 14 amino acids. The V gene lost 10 bases and the J gene lost 2 bases, with 16 bases spanning the gap. CDR3 loop: CATARLSDTDTQYF. The CDR3, as DNA: TGTGCCACCGCTAGGCTCTCCGACACAGATACGCAGTATTTT.

Relative to its sample, this clone is large. The J gene is TRBJ2-1, the V gene TRBV18, with 8 positions matching TRBD2. CDR3 size: 14 residues. Germline values: CDR1 KGHSH, CDR2 LQKENI. With V trimmed by 8 bases and J by 0 bases, 3 bases remained unmatched. The CDR3 coding sequence is TGTGCCAGCCGGGGGGGGAGCTCCTACAATGAGCAGTTCTTC. This sequence encodes CASRGGSSYNEQFF.

CDR3 sequence reads: CASSQEGGGRSDQPQHF. CDR3 sequence (DNA): TGTGCCAGCAGCCAAGAGGGAGGGGGCCGTTCTGATCAGCCCCAGCATTTT. The chain couples TRBV4-2 to TRBJ1-5, with 7 nucleotides matching TRBD1. From germline, CDR1 is LGHNA and CDR2 YNFKEQ. CDR3 length equals 17 residues. After removal of 0 bases from V and 5 bases from J, the junction contained 10 bases not matched to a gene.

The gene calls are TRBV30 and TRBJ2-1; D might be TRBD2 (6 bases). CDR3 length equals 14 residues. The V and J ends lost 3 bases and 5 bases respectively, with 14 bases between them. CDR1 and CDR2 (germline): GTSNPN, SVGIG (reference sequence). The CDR3 DNA reads as TGTGCCTGGAGCCTTGGGGGACTGAACAATGAGCAGTTCTTC. It codes for CAWSLGGLNNEQFF.

The chain recombines TRBV4-1 with TRBJ1-6; D ambiguous. Trimming removed 2 bases at V and 8 bases at J, with 16 bases between. This CDR3 has 16 residues. CDR1 is MGHRA and CDR2 is YSYEKL in the germline V gene. The DNA for the CDR3 is TGCGCCAGCAGCCAACTATCCGGGTCCGGGGATTCACCCCTCCACTTT. Its translation: CASSQLSGSGDSPLHF.

The chain is built from TRBV28 and TRBJ1-4; D remains ambiguous. This CDR3 region has 16 residues. Germline V gene lookup returns CDR1 MDHEN and CDR2 SYDVKM. With 2 bases removed from V and 0 bases from J, the gap between germline ends came to 10 bases. The CDR3 nucleotides read TGTGCCAGCAGTTTAAGCCAGAGCGCAACTAATGAAAAACTGTTTTTT. It encodes CASSLSQSATNEKLFF. The full variable domain, rest sourced from reference TRBV28 and TRBJ1-4, is DVKVTQSSRYLVKRTGEKVFLECVQDMDHENMFWYRQDPGLGLRLIYFSYDVKMKEKGDIPEGYSVSREKKERFSLILESASTNQTSMYLCASSLSQSATNEKLFFGSGTQLSVL.

The chain uses TRBV7-9 and TRBJ2-5; the D gene is possibly TRBD2 (6 bases). Trimming removed 1 base from V and 5 bases from J, with 14 bases in between. Germline CDR1 is SEHNR and CDR2 is FQNEAQ (reference sequence). CDR3 length equals 15 residues. The CDR3 protein is CASSLGLEGWETQYF. DNA of the CDR3: TGTGCCAGCAGCTTAGGACTAGAAGGTTGGGAGACCCAGTACTTC.

V and J are TRBV9 and TRBJ2-3; perhaps TRBD2 as D (5 bases). Germline-derived CDR1 and CDR2 are SGDLS and YYNGEE. With 2 bases removed from V and 0 bases from J, the gap between germline ends came to 10 bases. The CDR3 is 15 amino acids. This CDR3 reads CASSVGLASTDTQYF. The DNA of the CDR3 is TGTGCCAGCAGCGTCGGCCTAGCAAGCACAGATACGCAGTATTTT.

V is TRBV4-2 and J is TRBJ2-3; TRBD2 agrees at 9 bases. V lost 5 bases to trimming and J lost 1 base; unmatched junction nucleotides: 4. CDR1 is LGHNA and CDR2 is YNFKEQ in the germline V gene. CDR3 size: 15 residues. The CDR3 loop is CASSASGERTDTQYF. The CDR3, as DNA: TGTGCCAGCAGCGCTAGCGGGGAACGCACAGATACGCAGTATTTT.

The chain joins TRBV5-1 to TRBJ2-5; the D is unclear. Germline CDR1 is SGHRS and CDR2 is YFSETQ. The germline V and J ends were trimmed by 5 bases and 4 bases, with 24 bases remaining between them. The length of the CDR3 is 17 residues. The CDR3 sequence: CASRGLMGYQPRETQYF. CDR3 DNA sequence: TGCGCCAGCAGAGGGCTGATGGGTTACCAACCTAGAGAGACCCAGTACTTC.